A selection of T cell receptor beta chains follows, all from one sample in a study of identical twins. From the 5' RACE reads, TCRdb called clonotypes with MiXCR, one entry per CDR3 protein. This sample has 400,000 or so distinct CDR3 sequences, with approximately 8.7% found just once. The material sequenced was naive T cells sorted from blood. Receptor source: a woman in her forties or fifties in good health. Each CDR3 is given with its conserved first and last residue. D genes are given only for firm matches. Clone size is given for some rows only: seen once, a few or many times, or a class if the clone is expanded.

clone_size	v_call	d_call	j_call	cdr3_nt	cdr3_aa
NA	TRBV7-2	NA	TRBJ2-7	TGTGCCAGCAGCCCGACCGTTTACTACGAGCAGTACTTC	CASSPTVYYEQYF
few	TRBV27	TRBD2	TRBJ2-5	TGTGCCAGCAGCCGTCGACCGGGAGGGGAGACCCAGTACTTC	CASSRRPGGETQYF
few	TRBV7-9	NA	TRBJ2-7	TGTGCCAGCAGCCGCCCCCAACAAAAGCAGTACTTC	CASSRPQQKQYF
many	TRBV5-1	NA	TRBJ2-1	TGCGCCAGCAGCAAGCTGGACTCGAGCTCCTACAATGAGCAGTTCTTC	CASSKLDSSSYNEQFF
many	TRBV7-9	NA	TRBJ1-4	TGTGCCAGCAGCTTGGAGGCAGGCAGCCCTCGGGAAAAACTGTTTTTT	CASSLEAGSPREKLFF
NA	TRBV30	TRBD2	TRBJ2-2	TGTGCCTGGACAAGCGGGAGGGCGTACACCGGGGAGCTGTTTTTT	CAWTSGRAYTGELFF
few	TRBV21-1	NA	TRBJ2-5	TGTGCCAGCAGGGAGAAGGGACAGGGAACTTTCCACCAAGAGACCCAGTACTTC	CASREKGQGTFHQETQYF
NA	TRBV10-1	NA	TRBJ1-1	TGCGCCAGCAGCTCAGGGATGGGAACTGAAGCTTTCTTT	CASSSGMGTEAFF
NA	TRBV29-1	NA	TRBJ2-1	TGCAGCGTTGAACTCCGCGCCAGAACACACGATGAGCAGTTCTTC	CSVELRARTHDEQFF
NA	TRBV9	NA	TRBJ2-2	TGTGCCAGCAGCGTAGGGTCCCTGGCCGGGGAGCTGTTTTTT	CASSVGSLAGELFF
many	TRBV2	TRBD1	TRBJ2-2	TGTGCCAGCAGCCCCGCGGGGACAGGAAACACCGGGGAGCTGTTTTTT	CASSPAGTGNTGELFF
NA	TRBV12-3/TRBV12-4	NA	TRBJ1-2	TGTGCCAGCAGTTTATCTTCAGGGGCCAATGGCTACACCTTC	CASSLSSGANGYTF
many	TRBV4-1	TRBD2	TRBJ2-1	TGCGCCAGCAGCCTGACACTAGCGGGAGTCTATGAGCAGTTCTTC	CASSLTLAGVYEQFF
many	TRBV10-3	NA	TRBJ1-1	TGTGCCACCTTGAGGAAAGGCGAGACTGAAGCTTTCTTT	CATLRKGETEAFF
many	TRBV27	TRBD1	TRBJ1-4	TGTGCCAGCAGTCTCCCCTCGACAGGGCTTAATGAAAAACTGTTTTTT	CASSLPSTGLNEKLFF
few	TRBV9	TRBD2	TRBJ2-1	TGTGCCAGCAGCGTAAATATTCCTAGCGGGACTACCTACAATGAGCAGTTCTTC	CASSVNIPSGTTYNEQFF
NA	TRBV2	NA	TRBJ2-1	TGTGCCAGCAGTGAAGCGCTTCCGGGACTCACCAATGAGCAGTTCTTC	CASSEALPGLTNEQFF
NA	TRBV29-1	TRBD1	TRBJ1-2	TGCAGCGTTGAAGCTCCGACAGGGACTAACTATGGCTACACCTTC	CSVEAPTGTNYGYTF
NA	TRBV4-2	TRBD1	TRBJ1-1	TGTGCCAGCAGCCAACCGGGACAGTCTTTTTCTGAAGCTTTCTTT	CASSQPGQSFSEAFF
many	TRBV12-3/TRBV12-4	TRBD1	TRBJ1-5	TGTGCCAATGGAGGGGGCGAAGATAGCAATCAGCCCCAGCATTTT	CANGGGEDSNQPQHF
few	TRBV6-5	TRBD2	TRBJ2-3	TGTGCCAGCAGTTACTCGAAGCGGCTAGCGGGAGGGGGGCGGGATACGCAGTATTTT	CASSYSKRLAGGGRDTQYF
many	TRBV5-1	TRBD1	TRBJ1-2	TGCGCCAGCAGCCTGACTCGGACAGGGACTAACTATGGCTACACCTTC	CASSLTRTGTNYGYTF
few	TRBV27	TRBD1	TRBJ2-7	TGTACCGCGGGACAGGGGTTGTTCGAGCAGTACTTC	CTAGQGLFEQYF
many	TRBV20-1	NA	TRBJ2-1	TGCAGTCTAGGGGAATTTGAGCAGTTCTTC	CSLGEFEQFF
NA	TRBV5-1	NA	TRBJ2-2	TGCGCCAGCAGCTTGGAAGGTTGGGCCGCCGGGGAGCTGTTTTTT	CASSLEGWAAGELFF
NA	TRBV24-1	NA	TRBJ2-1	TGTGCCACCAGTGATTTGGGGGGAGCGCAGTTCTTC	CATSDLGGAQFF